This T cell receptor (beta chain) was recorded in a study of blood T cell repertoires in COVID-19. Overall study: Nucleic acid was either cDNA or gDNA, and it came from T cells, B-cell-depleted T cells, or PBMCs.

The germline V gene encodes CDR1 SGDLS and CDR2 YYNGEE. Trimming stripped 1 base from V and 2 bases from J, with 6 bases between. CDR3 length: 13 residues. Only in-frame clones appear in the TCRdb table, and some are missing; sequencing was by immunoSEQ multiplex PCR. The sample includes 150,000 to 250,000 clones, around 82% of them seen just once. This clone was detected a few times. The sample carries other DNA sequences with the same CDR3. V is TRBV9 and J is TRBJ1-1, with D possibly matching TRBD1 (5 bases). The sequenced material came from PBMCs or T cells enriched from blood (not recorded which). This sequence originates from a man aged 40-50 years who had recovered from COVID-19. CDR3 in DNA: TGTGCCAGCAGCGTAACAGGTAACACTGAAGCTTTCTTT. The encoded protein is CASSVTGNTEAFF.